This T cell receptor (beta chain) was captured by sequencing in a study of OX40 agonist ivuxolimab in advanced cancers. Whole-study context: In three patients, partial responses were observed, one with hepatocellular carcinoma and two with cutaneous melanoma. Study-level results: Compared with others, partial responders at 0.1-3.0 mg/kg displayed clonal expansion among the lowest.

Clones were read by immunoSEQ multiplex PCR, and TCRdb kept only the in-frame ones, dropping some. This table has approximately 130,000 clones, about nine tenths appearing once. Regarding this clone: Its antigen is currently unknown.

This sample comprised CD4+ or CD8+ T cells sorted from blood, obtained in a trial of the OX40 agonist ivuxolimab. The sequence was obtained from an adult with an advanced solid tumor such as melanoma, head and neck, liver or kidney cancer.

The CDR3 nucleotides read TGTGCCAGCAGTTTGAACAGGGCCGATCAGCCCCAGCATTTT. Protein product: CASSLNRADQPQHF. The chain uses TRBV28 and TRBJ1-5; D perhaps matches TRBD1 (6 bases). The CDR3 contains 14 residues. Germline CDR1 MDHEN, CDR2 SYDVKM. V lost 3 bases, J lost 5 bases, and 11 bases lay in between.